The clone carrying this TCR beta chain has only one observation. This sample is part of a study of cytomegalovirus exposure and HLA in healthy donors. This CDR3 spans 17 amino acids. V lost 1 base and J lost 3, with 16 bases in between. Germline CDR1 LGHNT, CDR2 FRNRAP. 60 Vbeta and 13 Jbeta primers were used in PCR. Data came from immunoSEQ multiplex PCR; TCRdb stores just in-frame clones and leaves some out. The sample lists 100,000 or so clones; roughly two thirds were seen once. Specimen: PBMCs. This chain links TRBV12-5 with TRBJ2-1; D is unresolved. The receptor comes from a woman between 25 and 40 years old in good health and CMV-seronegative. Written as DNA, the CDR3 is TGTGCTAGTGGTTTGGGAACTTCACCCCCCCTCTACAATGAGCAGTTCTTC. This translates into CASGLGTSPPLYNEQFF. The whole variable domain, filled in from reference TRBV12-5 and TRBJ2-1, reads DARVTQTPRHKVTEMGQEVTMRCQPILGHNTVFWYRQTMMQGLELLAYFRNRAPLDDSGMPKDRFSAEMPDATLATLKIQPSEPRDSAVYFCASGLGTSPPLYNEQFFGPGTRLTVL.